The clone carrying this T cell receptor beta chain was found a few times. The antigen is not known. J gave up 3 bases and V 4 bases, and 16 bases lay outside the gene matches. Germline V gives CDR1 SGHTA, CDR2 FQGNSA. The CDR3 runs 18 residues. For the second PCR, which ran for about 7 to 12 cycles, a sample-barcoded 5' primer and a J-beta primer mix were used. TCRdb fed the 5' RACE reads into MiXCR, producing one record per CDR3 protein. This table has hundreds of thousands of distinct CDR3 sequences, under 45% appearing once. The data were obtained in a study of blood T cells in healthy people across ages. Findings of the study overall: Correlation between TCR beta diversity and naive T cell percentage was strong. Per million T cells, TCR beta diversity dropped about linearly as age rose. Underestimates were what the diversity estimates from one million T cells were considered to be.

The chain combines TRBV7-2 with TRBJ2-5; 8 nucleotides align to TRBD1. The sequencing sample was made of blood. This TCR derives from a man in his 60s in good health. The CDR3 DNA is TGTGCCAGCAGCTCATCGATACGGACAGGGAATTTTAAAGAGACCCAGTACTTC. Protein sequence: CASSSSIRTGNFKETQYF.